The T cell receptor beta chain described here comes from a study of response to subunit inactivated influenza vaccine (dated by TCRdb to the late 2010s). At the level of the whole study: Deep quantitative T cell receptor repertoire profiling was used in the study to track responses to a trivalent subunit inactivated influenza vaccine. The paper as a whole reports these results and caveats: The authors suggested that each seasonal influenza vaccination may recruit only a limited number of new T cells.

With regard to this clonotype: Its specific antigen is unknown. Base qualities are missing; no much larger clone stands one base away.

The library was generated by RT-PCR. The listed sequencing device is Illumina HiSeq 2500. TCRdb redid the processing of the public reads, applying fastp at Q25 and MiXCR, and retained in-frame beta chains. Each CDR3 protein gets just one entry, which takes the most common genes and DNA from the rows behind it. The table for this sample lists roughly 570,000 distinct CDR3 sequences; 14% of them were counted only once. The ten largest account for approximately 10% of the sample. CDR1 and CDR2 (LGHDT, YNNKEL) derive from the germline V gene (reference sequence). The CDR3 runs 15 residues from the cysteine to the phenylalanine. Solely the CDR3 DNA is kept, with 45 bases framed from the first base. V is reduced by 0 bases and J by 4 bases, leaving a spacing of 13 bases between them.

Here the sequenced sample was PBMCs from blood, taken about 12 days after vaccination. Recombination linked TRBV3-1 to TRBJ2-7, with TRBD2 perhaps the D gene, on 7 matching bases. The sequence came from a man between 45 and 60 years old who received an inactivated influenza vaccine. Donor details come from another sample of the same person, matched by shared clones. CDR3 protein: CASSQDPRGGYEQYF. DNA sequence: TGTGCCAGCAGCCAAGATCCCAGGGGAGGGTACGAGCAGTACTTC.